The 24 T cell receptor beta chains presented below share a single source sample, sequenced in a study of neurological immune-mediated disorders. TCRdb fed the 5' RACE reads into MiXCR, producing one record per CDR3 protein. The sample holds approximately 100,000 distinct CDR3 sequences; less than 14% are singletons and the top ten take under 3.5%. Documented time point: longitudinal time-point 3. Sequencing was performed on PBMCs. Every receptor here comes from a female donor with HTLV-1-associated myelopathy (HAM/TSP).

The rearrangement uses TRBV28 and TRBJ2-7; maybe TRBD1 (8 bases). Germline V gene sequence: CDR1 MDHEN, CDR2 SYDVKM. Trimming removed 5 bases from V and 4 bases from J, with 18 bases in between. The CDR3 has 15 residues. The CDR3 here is CASSIQGGGGYEQYF. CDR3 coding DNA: TGTGCCAGCAGTATACAGGGGGGGGGCGGGTACGAGCAGTACTTC.

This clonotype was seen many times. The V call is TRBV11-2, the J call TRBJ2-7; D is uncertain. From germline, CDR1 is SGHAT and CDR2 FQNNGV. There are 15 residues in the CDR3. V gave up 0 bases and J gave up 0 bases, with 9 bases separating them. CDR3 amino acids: CASSLELTASYEQYF. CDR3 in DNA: TGTGCCAGCAGCTTAGAGCTCACTGCCTCCTACGAGCAGTACTTC.

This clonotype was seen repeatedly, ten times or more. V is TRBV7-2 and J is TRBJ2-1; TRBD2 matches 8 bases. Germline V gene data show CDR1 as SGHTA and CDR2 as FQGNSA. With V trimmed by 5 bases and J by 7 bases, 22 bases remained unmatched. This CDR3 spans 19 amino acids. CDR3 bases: TGTGCCAGCAGCCTTCGCTCGTTTGGACTAGCCCCCTTGGAGAATGAGCAGTTCTTC. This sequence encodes CASSLRSFGLAPLENEQFF.

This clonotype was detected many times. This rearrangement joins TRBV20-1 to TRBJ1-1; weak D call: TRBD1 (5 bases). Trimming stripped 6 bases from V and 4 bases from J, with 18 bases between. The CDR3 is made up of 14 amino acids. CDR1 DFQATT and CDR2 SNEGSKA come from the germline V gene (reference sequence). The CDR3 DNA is TGCAGTGCCCGGCCCCGGGGCGCGGGCACTGAAGCTTTCTTT. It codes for CSARPRGAGTEAFF.

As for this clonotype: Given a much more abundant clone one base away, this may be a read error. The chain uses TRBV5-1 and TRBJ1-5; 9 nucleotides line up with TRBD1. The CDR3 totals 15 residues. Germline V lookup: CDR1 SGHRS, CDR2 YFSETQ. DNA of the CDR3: TGCGACAGCAGCTTCGACAGGGGGAGACATCAGCCCCAGCATTTT. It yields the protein CDSSFDRGRHQPQHF.

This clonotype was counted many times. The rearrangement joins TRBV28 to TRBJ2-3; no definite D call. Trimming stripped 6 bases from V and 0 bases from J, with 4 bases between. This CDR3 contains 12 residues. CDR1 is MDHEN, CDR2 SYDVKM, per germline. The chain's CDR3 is CASSYSTDTQYF. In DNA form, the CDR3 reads TGTGCCAGCAGCTACAGCACAGATACGCAGTATTTT. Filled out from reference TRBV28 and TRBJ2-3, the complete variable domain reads DVKVTQSSRYLVKRTGEKVFLECVQDMDHENMFWYRQDPGLGLRLIYFSYDVKMKEKGDIPEGYSVSREKKERFSLILESASTNQTSMYLCASSYSTDTQYFGPGTRLTVL.

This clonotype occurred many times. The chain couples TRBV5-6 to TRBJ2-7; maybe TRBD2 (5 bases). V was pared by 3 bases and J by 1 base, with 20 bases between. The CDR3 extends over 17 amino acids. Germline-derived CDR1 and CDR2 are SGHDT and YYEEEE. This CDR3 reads CASSSEAGKVSSYEQYF. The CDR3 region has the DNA TGTGCCAGCAGCTCGGAGGCTGGGAAGGTCAGTTCCTACGAGCAGTACTTC.

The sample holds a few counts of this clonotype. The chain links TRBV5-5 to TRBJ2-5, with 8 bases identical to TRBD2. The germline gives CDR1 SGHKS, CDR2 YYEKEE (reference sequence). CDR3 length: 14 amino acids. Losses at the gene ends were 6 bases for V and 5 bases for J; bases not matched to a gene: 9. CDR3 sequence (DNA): TGTGCCAGCACCAACACCGGGGGGGGGGAGACCCAGTACTTC. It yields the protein CASTNTGGGETQYF.

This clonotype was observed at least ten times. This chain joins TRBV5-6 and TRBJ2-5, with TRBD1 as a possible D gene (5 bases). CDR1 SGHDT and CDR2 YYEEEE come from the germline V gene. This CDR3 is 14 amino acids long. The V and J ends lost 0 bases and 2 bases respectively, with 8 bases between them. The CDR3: CASSLDRQQETQYF. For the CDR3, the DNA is TGTGCCAGCAGCTTGGATCGACAGCAAGAGACCCAGTACTTC.

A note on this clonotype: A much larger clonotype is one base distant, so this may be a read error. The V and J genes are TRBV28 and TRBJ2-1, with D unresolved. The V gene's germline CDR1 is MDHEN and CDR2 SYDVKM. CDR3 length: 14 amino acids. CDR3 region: CAGSFRSSVNEQFF. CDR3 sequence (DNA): TGTGCCGGCAGTTTTCGGTCATCTGTCAATGAGCAGTTCTTC.

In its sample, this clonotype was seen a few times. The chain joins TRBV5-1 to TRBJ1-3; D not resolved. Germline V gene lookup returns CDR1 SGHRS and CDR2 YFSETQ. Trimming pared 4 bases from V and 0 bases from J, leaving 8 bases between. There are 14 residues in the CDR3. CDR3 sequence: CASSESSSGNTIYF. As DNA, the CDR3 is TGCGCCAGCAGCGAAAGTAGCTCTGGAAACACCATATATTTT. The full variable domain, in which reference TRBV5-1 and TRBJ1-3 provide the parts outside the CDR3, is KAGVTQTPRYLIKTRGQQVTLSCSPISGHRSVSWYQQTPGQGLQFLFEYFSETQRNKGNFPGRFSGRQFSNSRSEMNVSTLELGDSALYLCASSESSSGNTIYFGEGSWLTVV.

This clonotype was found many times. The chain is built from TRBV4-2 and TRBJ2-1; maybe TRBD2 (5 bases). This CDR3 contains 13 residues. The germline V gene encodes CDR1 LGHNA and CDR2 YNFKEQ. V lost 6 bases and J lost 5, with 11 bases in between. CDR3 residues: CASSPPGNNEQFF. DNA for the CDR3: TGTGCCAGCAGTCCCCCGGGAAACAATGAGCAGTTCTTC.

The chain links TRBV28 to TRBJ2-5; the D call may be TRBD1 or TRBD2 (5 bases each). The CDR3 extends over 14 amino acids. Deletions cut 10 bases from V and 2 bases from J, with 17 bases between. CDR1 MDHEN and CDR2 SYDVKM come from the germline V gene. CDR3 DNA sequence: TGTGCCACCCGTTCAGGGACGCTACAAGAGACCCAGTACTTC. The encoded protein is CATRSGTLQETQYF. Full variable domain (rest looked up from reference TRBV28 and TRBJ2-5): DVKVTQSSRYLVKRTGEKVFLECVQDMDHENMFWYRQDPGLGLRLIYFSYDVKMKEKGDIPEGYSVSREKKERFSLILESASTNQTSMYLCATRSGTLQETQYFGPGTRLLVL.

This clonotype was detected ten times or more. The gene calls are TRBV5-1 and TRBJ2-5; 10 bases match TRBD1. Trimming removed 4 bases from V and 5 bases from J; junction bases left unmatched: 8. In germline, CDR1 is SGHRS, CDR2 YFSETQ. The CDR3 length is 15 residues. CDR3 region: CASSPMGTGEETQYF. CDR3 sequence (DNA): TGCGCCAGCAGCCCGATGGGGACAGGGGAGGAGACCCAGTACTTC.

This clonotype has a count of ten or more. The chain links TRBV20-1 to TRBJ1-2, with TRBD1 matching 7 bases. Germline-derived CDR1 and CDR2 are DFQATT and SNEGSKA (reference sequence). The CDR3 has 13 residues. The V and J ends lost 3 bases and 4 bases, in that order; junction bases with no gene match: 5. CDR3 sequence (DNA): TGCAGTGCTAGGGGGACAGCCTTCTATGGCTACACCTTC. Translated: CSARGTAFYGYTF.

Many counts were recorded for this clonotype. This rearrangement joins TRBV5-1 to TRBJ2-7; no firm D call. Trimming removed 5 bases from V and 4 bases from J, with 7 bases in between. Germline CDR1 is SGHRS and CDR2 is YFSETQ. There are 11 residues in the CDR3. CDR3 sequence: CASRDVYEQYF. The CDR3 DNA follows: TGCGCCAGCAGAGATGTATACGAGCAGTACTTC.

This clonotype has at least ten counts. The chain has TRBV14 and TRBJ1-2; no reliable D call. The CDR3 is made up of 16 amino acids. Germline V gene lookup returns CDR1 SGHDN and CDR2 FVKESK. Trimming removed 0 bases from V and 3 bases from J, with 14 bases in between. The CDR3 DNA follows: TGTGCCAGCAGCCAAGATCGAGGTAGAGTTCACTATGGCTACACCTTC. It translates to CASSQDRGRVHYGYTF.

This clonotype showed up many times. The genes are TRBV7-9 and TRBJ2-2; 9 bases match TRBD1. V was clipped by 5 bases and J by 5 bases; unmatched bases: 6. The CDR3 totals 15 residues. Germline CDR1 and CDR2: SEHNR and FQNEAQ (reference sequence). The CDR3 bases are TGTGCCAGCAGCCAGACAGGGGGAGATACCGGGGAGCTGTTTTTT. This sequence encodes CASSQTGGDTGELFF.

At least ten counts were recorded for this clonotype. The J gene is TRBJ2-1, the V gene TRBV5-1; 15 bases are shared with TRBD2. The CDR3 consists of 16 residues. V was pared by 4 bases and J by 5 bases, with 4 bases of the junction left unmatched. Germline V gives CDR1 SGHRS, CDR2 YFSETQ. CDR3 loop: CASSGLAGGLHNEQFF. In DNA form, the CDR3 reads TGCGCCAGCAGCGGACTAGCGGGGGGGCTCCACAATGAGCAGTTCTTC.

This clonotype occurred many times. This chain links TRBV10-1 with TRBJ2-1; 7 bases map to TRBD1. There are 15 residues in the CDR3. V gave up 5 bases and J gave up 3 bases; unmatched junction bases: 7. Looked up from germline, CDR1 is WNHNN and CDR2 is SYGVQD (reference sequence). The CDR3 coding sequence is TGCGCCAGCAGTAAGGGACAGCCCCTCTACAATGAGCAGTTCTTC. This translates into CASSKGQPLYNEQFF.

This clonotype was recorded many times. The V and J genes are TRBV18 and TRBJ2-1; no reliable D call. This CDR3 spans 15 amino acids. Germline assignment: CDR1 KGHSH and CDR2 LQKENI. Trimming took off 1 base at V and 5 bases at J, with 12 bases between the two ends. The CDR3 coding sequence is TGTGCCAGCTCACCACGGGTACCGGCAAACAATGAGCAGTTCTTC. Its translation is CASSPRVPANNEQFF.

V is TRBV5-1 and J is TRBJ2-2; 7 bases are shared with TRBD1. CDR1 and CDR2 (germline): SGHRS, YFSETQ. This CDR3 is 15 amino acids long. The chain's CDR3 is CSSSRDRADTGELFF. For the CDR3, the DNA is TGCTCTAGCAGCCGCGACAGGGCGGACACCGGGGAGCTGTTTTTT. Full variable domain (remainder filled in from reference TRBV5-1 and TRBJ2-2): KAGVTQTPRYLIKTRGQQVTLSCSPISGHRSVSWYQQTPGQGLQFLFEYFSETQRNKGNFPGRFSGRQFSNSRSEMNVSTLELGDSALYLCSSSRDRADTGELFFGEGSRLTVL.

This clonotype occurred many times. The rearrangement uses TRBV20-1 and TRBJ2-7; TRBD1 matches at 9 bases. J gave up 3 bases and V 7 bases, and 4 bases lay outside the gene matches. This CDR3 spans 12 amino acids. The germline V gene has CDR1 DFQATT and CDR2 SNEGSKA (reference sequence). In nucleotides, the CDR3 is TGCAGTGTTTACAGGGGGCACTACGAGCAGTACTTC. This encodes CSVYRGHYEQYF.

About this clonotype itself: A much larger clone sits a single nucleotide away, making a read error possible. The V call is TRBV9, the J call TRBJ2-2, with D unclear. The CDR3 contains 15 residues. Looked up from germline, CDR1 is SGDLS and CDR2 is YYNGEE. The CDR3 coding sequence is TGTGTCAGCAGCGCCCAGCCTCAGAACACCGGGGAGCTGTTTTTT. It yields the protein CVSSAQPQNTGELFF.